These 5 T cell receptor beta chains came from one sample sequenced in a study of blood T cell repertoires in COVID-19. Clones were sequenced by immunoSEQ multiplex PCR, and TCRdb holds only the in-frame ones, with some missing. The sample lists 90,000 to 150,000 clones; roughly 85% were seen once. Sequenced input: peripheral blood. The receptors originated from a man older than 75 with acute or convalescent COVID-19.

The CDR3 loop reads CASSPPPEENSNQPQHF. Written as DNA, the CDR3 is TGTGCCAGCTCACCCCCCCCGGAGGAAAATAGCAATCAGCCCCAGCATTTT. The chain joins TRBV18 to TRBJ1-5; no clear D gene. There are 17 residues in the CDR3. Germline V gene data show CDR1 as KGHSH and CDR2 as LQKENI. The germline V and J ends were trimmed by 3 bases and 0 bases, with 15 bases remaining between them.

This chain joins TRBV5-1 and TRBJ1-4, with 8 bases aligning to TRBD1. CDR1 and CDR2 (germline): SGHRS, YFSETQ. This CDR3 has 14 residues. Losses at the gene ends were 4 bases for V and 6 bases for J; bases not matched to a gene: 5. DNA for the CDR3: TGCGCCAGCAGCAAGGACAGGGCCGATGAAAAACTGTTTTTT. Amino acid sequence: CASSKDRADEKLFF.

This rearrangement joins TRBV7-2 to TRBJ1-2, with TRBD1 identical over 9 bases. This CDR3 contains 16 residues. CDR1 is SGHTA and CDR2 is FQGNSA in the germline V gene. V shed 4 bases and J 7 bases; nucleotides not matched to a gene: 13. The chain's CDR3 is CASSSAGTGSARGYTF. In nucleotides, the CDR3 is TGTGCCAGCAGCTCCGCCGGGACAGGGTCCGCACGTGGCTACACCTTC.

This chain uses TRBV4-2 with TRBJ1-2, with 11 bases matching TRBD1. This CDR3 region has 17 residues. The junction had 15 bases not matched to a gene; V was cut back by 4 bases and J by 8 bases. Germline CDR1 LGHNA, CDR2 YNFKEQ. The CDR3 here is CASSRRTGGAEAMGYTF. CDR3 sequence (DNA): TGTGCCAGCAGCCGACGGACAGGGGGCGCCGAGGCTATGGGCTACACCTTC.

The chain uses TRBV5-1 and TRBJ1-1; D is unclear. Germline lookup yields CDR1 SGHRS and CDR2 YFSETQ. V lost 4 bases and J lost 5, with 15 bases in between. The CDR3 spans 14 residues. CDR3 bases: TGCGCCAGCAGCCTGGATCCGAGCGGGACTGAAGCTTTCTTT. Translating gives CASSLDPSGTEAFF.